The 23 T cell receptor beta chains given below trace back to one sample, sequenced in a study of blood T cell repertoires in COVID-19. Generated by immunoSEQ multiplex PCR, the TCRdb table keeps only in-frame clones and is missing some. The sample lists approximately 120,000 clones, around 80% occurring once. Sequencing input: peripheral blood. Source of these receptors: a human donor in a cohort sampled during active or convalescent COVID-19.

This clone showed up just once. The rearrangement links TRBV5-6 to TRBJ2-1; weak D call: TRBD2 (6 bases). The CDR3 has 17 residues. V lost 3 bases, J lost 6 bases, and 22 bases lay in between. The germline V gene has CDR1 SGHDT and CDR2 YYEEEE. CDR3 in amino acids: CASSSVIGWEAINEQFF. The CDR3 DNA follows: TGTGCCAGCAGCTCAGTCATCGGGTGGGAGGCCATCAATGAGCAGTTCTTC.

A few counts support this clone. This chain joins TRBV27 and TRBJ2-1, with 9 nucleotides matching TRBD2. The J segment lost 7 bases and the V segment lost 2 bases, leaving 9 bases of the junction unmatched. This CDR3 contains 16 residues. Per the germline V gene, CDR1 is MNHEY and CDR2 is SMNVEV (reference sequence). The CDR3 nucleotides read TGTGCCAGCAGTTTACCTCTGAGCGGGGGGAGAAATGAGCAGTTCTTC. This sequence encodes CASSLPLSGGRNEQFF.

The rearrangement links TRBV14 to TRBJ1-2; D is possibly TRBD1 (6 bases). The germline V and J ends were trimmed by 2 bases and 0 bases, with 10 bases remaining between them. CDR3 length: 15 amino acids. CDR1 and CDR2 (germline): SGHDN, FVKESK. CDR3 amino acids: CASSQNRVPNYGYTF. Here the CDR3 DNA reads TGTGCCAGCAGCCAAAACAGGGTACCTAACTATGGCTACACCTTC.

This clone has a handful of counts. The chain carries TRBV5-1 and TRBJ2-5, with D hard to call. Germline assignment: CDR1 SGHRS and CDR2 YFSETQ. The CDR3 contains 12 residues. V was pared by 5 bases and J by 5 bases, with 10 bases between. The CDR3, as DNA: TGCGCCAGCAGTTTAAAACTTGAGACCCAGTACTTC. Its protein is CASSLKLETQYF.

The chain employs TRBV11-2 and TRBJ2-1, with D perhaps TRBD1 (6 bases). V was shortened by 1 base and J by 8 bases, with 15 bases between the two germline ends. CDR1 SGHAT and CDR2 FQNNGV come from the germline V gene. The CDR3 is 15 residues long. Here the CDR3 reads CASSLVSQGPHEQFF. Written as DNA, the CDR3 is TGTGCCAGCAGCTTAGTCTCACAGGGTCCCCATGAGCAGTTCTTC.

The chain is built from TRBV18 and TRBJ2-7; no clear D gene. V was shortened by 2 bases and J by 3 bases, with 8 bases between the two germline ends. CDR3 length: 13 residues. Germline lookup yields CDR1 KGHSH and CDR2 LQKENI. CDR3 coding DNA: TGTGCCAGCTCACCAGATCCAGACTACGAGCAGTACTTC. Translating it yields CASSPDPDYEQYF.

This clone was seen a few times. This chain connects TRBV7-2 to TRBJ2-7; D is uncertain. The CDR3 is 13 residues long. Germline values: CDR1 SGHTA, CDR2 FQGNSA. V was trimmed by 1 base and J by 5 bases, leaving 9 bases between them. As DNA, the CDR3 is TGTGCCAGCAGCTTAGGGGCGTGGCACGAGCAGTACTTC. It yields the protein CASSLGAWHEQYF. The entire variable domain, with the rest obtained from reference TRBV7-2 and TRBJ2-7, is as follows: GAGVSQSPSNKVTEKGKDVELRCDPISGHTALYWYRQSLGQGLEFLIYFQGNSAPDKSGLPSDRFSAERTGGSVSTLTIQRTQQEDSAVYLCASSLGAWHEQYFGPGTRLTVT.

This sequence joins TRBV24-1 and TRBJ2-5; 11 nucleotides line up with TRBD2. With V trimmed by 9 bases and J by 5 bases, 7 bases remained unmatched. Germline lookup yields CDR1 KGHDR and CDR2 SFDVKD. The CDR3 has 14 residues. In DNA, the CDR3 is TGTGCCACCGGGACTAGCGGCTCCCCGGAGACCCAGTACTTC. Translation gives CATGTSGSPETQYF.

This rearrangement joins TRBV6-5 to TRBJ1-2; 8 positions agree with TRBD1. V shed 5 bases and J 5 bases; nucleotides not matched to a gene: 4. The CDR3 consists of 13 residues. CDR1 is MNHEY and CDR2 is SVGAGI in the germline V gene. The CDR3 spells CASSTDRVYGYTF. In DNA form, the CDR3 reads TGTGCCAGCAGTACGGACAGGGTATATGGCTACACCTTC.

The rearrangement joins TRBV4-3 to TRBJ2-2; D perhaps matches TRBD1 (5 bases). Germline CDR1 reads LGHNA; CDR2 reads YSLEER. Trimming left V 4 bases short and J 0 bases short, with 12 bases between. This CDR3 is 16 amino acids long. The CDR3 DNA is TGCGCCAGCAGCCGACAACCACAGGCGAACACCGGGGAGCTGTTTTTT. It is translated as CASSRQPQANTGELFF.

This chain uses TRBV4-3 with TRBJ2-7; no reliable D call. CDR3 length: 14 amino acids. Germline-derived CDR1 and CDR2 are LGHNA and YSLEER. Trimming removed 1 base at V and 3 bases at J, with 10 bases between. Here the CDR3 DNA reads TGCGCCAGCAGCCAAGCGTTGGCTAGCTACGAGCAGTACTTC. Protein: CASSQALASYEQYF.

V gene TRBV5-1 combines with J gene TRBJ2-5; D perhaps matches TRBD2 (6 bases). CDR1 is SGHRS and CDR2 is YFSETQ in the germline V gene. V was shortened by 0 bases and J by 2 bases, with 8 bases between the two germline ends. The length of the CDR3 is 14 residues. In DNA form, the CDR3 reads TGCGCCAGCAGCTTGGTTGGAGGGCAAGAGACCCAGTACTTC. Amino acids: CASSLVGGQETQYF.

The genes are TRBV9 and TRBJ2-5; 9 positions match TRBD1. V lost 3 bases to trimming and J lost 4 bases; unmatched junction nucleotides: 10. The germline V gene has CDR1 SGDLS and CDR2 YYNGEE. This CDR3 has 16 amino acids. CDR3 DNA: TGTGCCAGCAGCGCCAGGGGGACAGGGCCGGGAGAGACCCAGTACTTC. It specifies CASSARGTGPGETQYF. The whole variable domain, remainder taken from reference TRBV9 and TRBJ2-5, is DSGVTQTPKHLITATGQRVTLRCSPRSGDLSVYWYQQSLDQGLQFLIQYYNGEERAKGNILERFSAQQFPDLHSELNLSSLELGDSALYFCASSARGTGPGETQYFGPGTRLLVL.

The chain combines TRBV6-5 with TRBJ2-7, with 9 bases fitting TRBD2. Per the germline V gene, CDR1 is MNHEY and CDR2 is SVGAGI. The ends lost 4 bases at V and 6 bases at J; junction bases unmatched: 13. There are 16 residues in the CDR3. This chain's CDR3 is CASSSTPLAGATEQYF. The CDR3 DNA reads TGTGCCAGCAGTTCCACCCCGTTAGCGGGAGCCACCGAGCAGTACTTC.

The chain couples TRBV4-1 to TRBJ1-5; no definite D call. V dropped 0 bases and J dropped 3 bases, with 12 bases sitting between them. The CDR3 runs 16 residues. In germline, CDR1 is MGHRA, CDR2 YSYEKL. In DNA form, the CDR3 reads TGCGCCAGCAGCCAAGATGCTGGGCTCCTCAATCAGCCCCAGCATTTT. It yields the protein CASSQDAGLLNQPQHF.

The CDR3 here is CASSQTGQGNYGYTF. The CDR3 nucleotides read TGCGCCAGCAGCCAAACGGGACAGGGGAACTATGGCTACACCTTC. The chain carries TRBV5-1 and TRBJ1-2, with 10 bases lining up with TRBD1. Losses at the gene ends were 4 bases for V and 2 bases for J; bases not matched to a gene: 5. The CDR3 totals 15 residues. The germline V gene has CDR1 SGHRS and CDR2 YFSETQ. Full variable domain (outside the CDR3, taken from reference TRBV5-1 and TRBJ1-2): KAGVTQTPRYLIKTRGQQVTLSCSPISGHRSVSWYQQTPGQGLQFLFEYFSETQRNKGNFPGRFSGRQFSNSRSEMNVSTLELGDSALYLCASSQTGQGNYGYTFGSGTRLTVV.

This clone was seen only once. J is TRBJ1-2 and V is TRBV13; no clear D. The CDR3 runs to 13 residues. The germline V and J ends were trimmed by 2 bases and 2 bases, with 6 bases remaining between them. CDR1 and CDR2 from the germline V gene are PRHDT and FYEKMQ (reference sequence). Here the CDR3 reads CASSLIENYGYTF. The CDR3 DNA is TGTGCCAGCAGCTTAATAGAGAACTATGGCTACACCTTC.

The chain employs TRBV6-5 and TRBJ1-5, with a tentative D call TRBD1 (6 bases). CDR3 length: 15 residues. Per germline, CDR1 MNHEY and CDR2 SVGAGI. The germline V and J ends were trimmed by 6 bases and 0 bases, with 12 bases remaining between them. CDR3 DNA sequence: TGTGCCAGCAGAAGGGGGTACTATAGCAATCAGCCCCAGCATTTT. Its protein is CASRRGYYSNQPQHF.

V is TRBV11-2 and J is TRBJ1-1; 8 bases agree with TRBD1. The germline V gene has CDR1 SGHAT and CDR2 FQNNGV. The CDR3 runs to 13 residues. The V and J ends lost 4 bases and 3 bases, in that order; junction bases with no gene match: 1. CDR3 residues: CASSWGQDTEAFF. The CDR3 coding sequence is TGTGCCAGCAGCTGGGGACAGGACACTGAAGCTTTCTTT. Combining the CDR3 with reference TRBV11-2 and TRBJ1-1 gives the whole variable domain EAGVAQSPRYKIIEKRQSVAFWCNPISGHATLYWYQQILGQGPKLLIQFQNNGVVDDSQLPKDRFSAERLKGVDSTLKIQPAKLEDSAVYLCASSWGQDTEAFFGQGTRLTVV.

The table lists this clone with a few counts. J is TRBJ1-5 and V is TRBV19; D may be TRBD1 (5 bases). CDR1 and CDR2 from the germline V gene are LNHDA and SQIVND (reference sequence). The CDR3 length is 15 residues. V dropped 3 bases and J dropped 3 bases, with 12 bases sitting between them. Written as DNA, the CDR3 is TGTGCCAGTAGTATCGACAGTACCACCAATCAGCCCCAGCATTTT. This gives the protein CASSIDSTTNQPQHF. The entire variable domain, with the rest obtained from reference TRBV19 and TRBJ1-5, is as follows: DGGITQSPKYLFRKEGQNVTLSCEQNLNHDAMYWYRQDPGQGLRLIYYSQIVNDFQKGDIAEGYSVSREKKESFPLTVTSAQKNPTAFYLCASSIDSTTNQPQHFGDGTRLSIL.

The CDR3 protein is CASSQERRERQYF. DNA for the CDR3: TGTGCCAGCAGCCAAGAACGGAGGGAGAGGCAGTACTTC. The genes are TRBV3-1 (or the pseudogene TRBV3-2) and TRBJ2-7; tentative D call: TRBD2 (6 bases). With 0 bases removed from V and 9 bases from J, the gap between germline ends came to 12 bases. CDR1 is LGHDT, CDR2 YNNKEL, per germline (reference sequence). The CDR3 contains 13 residues.

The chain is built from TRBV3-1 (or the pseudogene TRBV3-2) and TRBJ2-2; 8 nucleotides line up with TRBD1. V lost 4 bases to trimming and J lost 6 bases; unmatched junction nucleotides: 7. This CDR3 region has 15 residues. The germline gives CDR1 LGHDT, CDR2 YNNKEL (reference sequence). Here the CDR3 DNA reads TGTGCCAGCAGCCCAAGGACAGGGTTCGCCGGGGAGCTGTTTTTT. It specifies CASSPRTGFAGELFF.

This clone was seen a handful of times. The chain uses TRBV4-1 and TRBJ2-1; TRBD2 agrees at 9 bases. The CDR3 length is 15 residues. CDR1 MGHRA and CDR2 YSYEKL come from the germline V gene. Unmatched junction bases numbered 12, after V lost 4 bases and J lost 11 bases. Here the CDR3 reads CASSREAGGPAKQFF. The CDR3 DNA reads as TGCGCCAGCAGCCGAGAAGCGGGAGGCCCCGCTAAGCAGTTCTTC.